This T cell receptor beta chain was sequenced during a study of CD8+CD57+ T cells in acquired aplastic anemia. Across the study: Yields of DNA that came from sorted CD4+ and CD8+ cells averaged approximately 3.5 ug.

J was trimmed by 9 bases and V by 9 bases; bases with no gene match: 9. Germline CDR1 and CDR2: MGHDK and SYGVNS. The CDR3 contains 14 residues. CD8+CD57+ cell expansion had been shown by flow cytometry in patients chosen for sequencing. TCR beta VDJ and CDR3 profiling used genomic DNA as template. TCRdb fed the reads into MiXCR, producing one record per CDR3 protein. The repertoire holds 450,000 to 550,000 distinct CDR3 sequences, with around 30% as singletons. This clonotype originated in a human donor with aplastic anemia. The sample was sorted CD4+, CD8+, or CD8+CD57+ T cells (not recorded which) from PBMCs. The rearrangement uses TRBV25-1 and TRBJ2-1; 12 nucleotides align to TRBD1. DNA for the CDR3: TGTGCCAGAGGGCCGGGACAGGGGGCATCTGAGCAGTTCTTC. This encodes CARGPGQGASEQFF.